The clone carrying this T cell receptor (beta chain) was picked up one time. What it binds is not known. The repertoire was sequenced with immunoSEQ multiplex PCR; TCRdb's copy has only in-frame clones and lacks some. The sample shows approximately 150,000 clones, 75% to 90% of them seen only once. This sample was included in a study of T cell responses to AZD1222 COVID-19 vaccine. Study as a whole: Recipients boosted at about 4 weeks or about 12 weeks are pooled.

Germline CDR1 is SGHNT and CDR2 is YYREEE (reference sequence). The CDR3 is 14 amino acids. Trimming took 1 base from V and 1 from J, leaving 8 bases between them. Points from the study as a whole: The study found Spike-specific TCR breadth and depth rose after two AZD1222 doses. Mostly white British, mostly female donors; authors suggested clonal diversity may be underestimated. Dominant at 160-218 and 743-854, vaccine-associated CD4 TCRs also spanned spike.

The specimen comprised peripheral blood, sampled on day 0 of AZD1222 vaccination. This TCR was sampled from an adult in good health. The rearrangement uses TRBV5-4 and TRBJ1-1; D not certain. CDR3 protein: CASSLSGRNTEAFF. CDR3 nucleotide sequence: TGTGCCAGCAGCTTGTCAGGACGGAACACTGAAGCTTTCTTT. Combining the CDR3 with reference TRBV5-4 and TRBJ1-1 gives the whole variable domain ETGVTQSPTHLIKTRGQQVTLRCSSQSGHNTVSWYQQALGQGPQFIFQYYREEENGRGNFPPRFSGLQFPNYSSELNVNALELDDSALYLCASSLSGRNTEAFFGQGTRLTVV.